A selection of T cell receptor beta chains follows, all from one sample in a study of T-cell memory formation after mild COVID-19. Via MiXCR, TCRdb re-called the 5' RACE reads, giving one row per CDR3 protein. The data hold about 430,000 distinct CDR3 sequences, with approximately 25% observed a single time. Sequencing input: PBMCs or a T cell subset sorted from them (not recorded which). All receptors derive from an adult woman who had mild COVID-19 (a few samples of this study predate the infection). Cell type and time point are not known. The CDR3 runs from the conserved cysteine through the conserved F or W. Each record gives: V gene, J gene, clone size, D gene, CDR3 protein, CDR3 DNA. D genes are given only for firm matches. Size is stated for part of the rows, as once, few or many counts, or as a class when the clone is expanded.

TRBV5-5,TRBJ2-7,-,TRBD1,CASSFLRTGLGYEQYF,TGTGCCAGCAGCTTTCTCCGGACAGGGTTGGGCTACGAGCAGTACTTC
TRBV2,TRBJ2-7,few,-,CASSGNGDRYEQYF,TGTGCCAGCAGTGGGAACGGGGATCGTTACGAGCAGTACTTC
TRBV6-6,TRBJ2-1,few,-,CASMGDNEQFF,TGTGCCAGCATGGGGGACAATGAGCAGTTCTTC
TRBV7-2,TRBJ2-1,-,TRBD1,CASSTDRGLSYNEQFF,TGTGCCAGCAGCACCGACAGGGGGCTCAGCTACAATGAGCAGTTCTTC
TRBV11-3,TRBJ2-3,once,TRBD1,CASSSRRGHGADTQYF,TGTGCCAGCAGCTCGCGCAGGGGGCATGGTGCAGATACGCAGTATTTT
TRBV29-1,TRBJ1-5,-,-,CSAQDGIGSQPQHF,TGCAGCGCCCAGGACGGTATAGGAAGTCAGCCCCAGCATTTT
TRBV9,TRBJ2-1,-,-,CASSVAASRYNEQFF,TGTGCCAGCAGCGTAGCGGCTAGCAGATACAATGAGCAGTTCTTC
TRBV5-1,TRBJ2-6,few,-,CASSLQRTAVQRSGANVLTF,TGCGCCAGCAGCTTGCAAAGGACAGCCGTTCAGCGCTCTGGGGCCAACGTCCTGACTTTC
TRBV12-3/TRBV12-4,TRBJ2-1,few,-,CASSIRRNEQFF,TGTGCCAGCAGTATCCGGCGCAATGAGCAGTTCTTC
TRBV12-3/TRBV12-4,TRBJ1-2,many,-,CASSLGDGYTF,TGTGCCAGCAGTTTAGGGGATGGCTACACCTTC
TRBV18,TRBJ1-1,many,-,CASSPLGGAVLAEAFF,TGTGCCAGCTCACCACTCGGCGGGGCCGTTCTCGCTGAAGCTTTCTTT
TRBV12-3/TRBV12-4,TRBJ2-2,-,TRBD2,CASSLSDGTSVTGELFF,TGTGCCAGCAGTTTAAGCGACGGGACTAGCGTCACCGGGGAGCTGTTTTTT
TRBV18,TRBJ1-6,few,-,CASSPPGVNNSPLHF,TGTGCCAGCTCACCGCCGGGAGTTAATAATTCACCCCTCCACTTT
TRBV4-1,TRBJ2-6,-,-,CASSQEGPLSGANVLTF,TGCGCCAGCAGCCAGGAGGGACCGCTCTCTGGGGCCAACGTCCTGACTTTC
TRBV6-2/TRBV6-3,TRBJ2-3,few,TRBD2,CASSRPSPLLAGEFTDTQYF,TGTGCCAGCAGCCGACCCTCCCCCTTACTAGCGGGAGAGTTCACAGATACGCAGTATTTT
TRBV4-2,TRBJ2-3,-,TRBD2,CASSQDHLAGGPADTQYF,TGTGCCAGCAGCCAAGATCACCTAGCGGGAGGGCCGGCAGATACGCAGTATTTT
TRBV12-3/TRBV12-4,TRBJ1-3,few,-,CASSSPDTFSGNTIYF,TGTGCCAGCAGTTCTCCAGACACCTTCTCTGGAAACACCATATATTTT
TRBV6-5,TRBJ2-5,many,TRBD1,CASSRDRGWETQYF,TGTGCCAGCAGTCGGGACAGGGGATGGGAGACCCAGTACTTC
TRBV29-1,TRBJ1-2,once,TRBD1,CSVEDQLGTGLLNGYTF,TGCAGCGTTGAAGATCAATTGGGGACAGGCCTCTTAAATGGCTACACCTTC
TRBV7-8,TRBJ2-2,-,TRBD1,CASSLLTGMLAGELFF,TGTGCCAGCAGCCTCCTGACAGGGATGTTGGCCGGGGAGCTGTTTTTT
TRBV7-9,TRBJ2-2,-,TRBD2,CASSSQQAGITGELFF,TGTGCCAGCAGCTCCCAACAAGCGGGGATCACCGGGGAGCTGTTTTTT
TRBV11-2,TRBJ2-1,-,-,CASSLGGGLSGQFF,TGTGCCAGCAGCTTAGGAGGGGGGTTATCTGGGCAGTTCTTC
TRBV4-1,TRBJ2-1,many,TRBD2,CASSQGTSGGANEQFF,TGCGCCAGCAGCCAGGGGACTAGCGGGGGGGCAAATGAGCAGTTCTTC
TRBV7-9,TRBJ1-1,-,-,CASSPPGGGSNTEAFF,TGTGCCAGCAGCCCTCCGGGGGGCGGGTCGAACACTGAAGCTTTCTTT
TRBV7-9,TRBJ2-7,-,-,CAGGRRDSYEQYF,TGTGCCGGGGGGCGGCGGGACTCCTACGAGCAGTACTTC
TRBV7-9,TRBJ2-1,-,-,CASSLALGTHFQQFF,TGTGCCAGCAGCTTAGCATTAGGGACCCACTTTCAGCAGTTCTTC
TRBV28,TRBJ1-6,few,-,CASSFRADSPLHF,TGTGCCAGCAGTTTTAGGGCGGATTCACCCCTCCACTTT
TRBV12-3/TRBV12-4,TRBJ1-6,few,TRBD1,CASRMRQGRNSPLHF,TGTGCCAGCCGGATGAGACAGGGACGAAATTCACCCCTCCACTTT
TRBV29-1,TRBJ2-7,few,-,CSVVPPGSYEQYF,TGCAGCGTTGTCCCCCCAGGGTCCTACGAGCAGTACTTC
TRBV5-1,TRBJ1-1,few,-,CASSTYGRRMEAFF,TGCGCCAGCAGCACCTACGGACGTAGAATGGAAGCTTTCTTT
TRBV12-3/TRBV12-4,TRBJ2-7,few,-,CASSIRPHEQYF,TGTGCCAGCAGTATCCGACCCCACGAGCAGTACTTC
TRBV7-6,TRBJ2-2,few,-,CASSLEGPRMFF,TGTGCCAGCAGCTTAGAGGGCCCAAGGATGTTTTTT
TRBV12-3/TRBV12-4,TRBJ1-2,-,-,CASSWQPINYGYTF,TGTGCCAGCAGCTGGCAGCCTATTAACTATGGCTACACCTTC
TRBV7-2,TRBJ1-2,-,-,CASSLDYRVFNYGYTF,TGTGCCAGCAGCTTAGATTACAGGGTCTTTAACTATGGCTACACCTTC
TRBV27,TRBJ2-2,-,TRBD1,CASKGGIAGELFF,TGTGCCAGCAAAGGGGGCATCGCCGGGGAGCTGTTTTTT
TRBV11-1,TRBJ2-2,few,-,CASSLAPRDTGELFF,TGTGCCAGCAGCTTAGCCCCGAGGGACACCGGGGAGCTGTTTTTT
TRBV7-3,TRBJ2-1,few,TRBD2,CASSLIGLAGANEQFF,TGTGCCAGCAGCTTAATCGGACTAGCGGGAGCCAATGAGCAGTTCTTC
TRBV5-1,TRBJ2-3,few,-,CASSISVNTDTQYF,TGCGCCAGCAGCATTAGCGTAAACACAGATACGCAGTATTTT
TRBV5-6,TRBJ2-5,few,-,CASSFGFGPLRETQYF,TGTGCCAGCAGCTTTGGTTTCGGACCCCTGCGAGAGACCCAGTACTTC
TRBV20-1,TRBJ2-7,-,-,CSARVGGAYEQYF,TGCAGTGCTAGAGTTGGCGGGGCCTACGAGCAGTACTTC
TRBV27,TRBJ1-2,-,TRBD1,CASSHPGGTIYGYTF,TGTGCCAGCAGTCACCCAGGGGGCACCATATATGGCTACACCTTC
TRBV12-3/TRBV12-4,TRBJ1-1,-,-,CASMKDTEAFF,TGTGCCAGCATGAAGGACACTGAAGCTTTCTTT
TRBV11-2,TRBJ2-3,-,TRBD2,CASSSGTSIHTQYF,TGTGCCAGCAGCTCTGGGACTAGCATCCATACGCAGTATTTT
TRBV27,TRBJ2-1,few,TRBD2,CASRRDYHYNEQFF,TGTGCCAGCAGAAGGGACTATCACTACAATGAGCAGTTCTTC
TRBV20-1,TRBJ1-2,-,-,CSAPRGQSVDGYTF,TGCAGTGCTCCCAGAGGACAGTCGGTAGATGGCTACACCTTC
TRBV27,TRBJ2-2,-,-,CASSYPMSTGELFF,TGTGCCAGCAGTTACCCCATGTCCACCGGGGAGCTGTTTTTT
TRBV5-1,TRBJ1-1,few,TRBD1,CASSLFGQGTNTEAFF,TGCGCCAGCAGCCTCTTCGGACAGGGGACGAACACTGAAGCTTTCTTT
TRBV5-1,TRBJ2-3,-,TRBD2,CASSSGETDRTDTQYF,TGCGCCAGTTCCAGCGGGGAGACGGACCGCACAGATACGCAGTATTTT
TRBV15,TRBJ2-1,-,-,CATSRGGTLDNEQFF,TGTGCCACCAGCAGAGGAGGGACCTTGGACAATGAGCAGTTCTTC